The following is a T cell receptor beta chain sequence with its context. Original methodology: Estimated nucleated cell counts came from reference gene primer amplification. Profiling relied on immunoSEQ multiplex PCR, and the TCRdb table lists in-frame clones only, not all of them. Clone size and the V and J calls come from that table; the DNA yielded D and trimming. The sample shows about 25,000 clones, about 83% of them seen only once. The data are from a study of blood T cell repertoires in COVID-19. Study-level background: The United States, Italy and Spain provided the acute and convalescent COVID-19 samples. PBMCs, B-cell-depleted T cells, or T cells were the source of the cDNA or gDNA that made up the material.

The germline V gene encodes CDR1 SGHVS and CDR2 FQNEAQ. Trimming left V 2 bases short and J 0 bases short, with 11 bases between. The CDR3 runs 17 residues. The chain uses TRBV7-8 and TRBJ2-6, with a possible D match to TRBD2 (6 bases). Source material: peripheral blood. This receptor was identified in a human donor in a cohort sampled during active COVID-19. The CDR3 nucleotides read TGTGCCAGCAGCTTAAGTGGGGGGTCCTCTGGGGCCAACGTCCTGACTTTC. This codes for CASSLSGGSSGANVLTF.